A single sample is the source of the 21 T cell receptor beta chains below, sequenced in a study of shared clonotypes between healthy human individuals (dated by TCRdb to between 2020 and 2021). Receptor amplification or capture employed the immunoSEQ multiplex PCR assay. TCRdb limited this immuneACCESS table to in-frame rearrangements with V and J called. A share of clones is missing; checked studies link under half to unresolved V genes, and the rest is unexplained. The table for this sample lists about 490,000 clones; roughly 80% of them were counted only once. The ten largest clones take up 10% to 15% of the sample. Sequencing used PBMCs. The source of these receptors is a woman in her thirties or forties in good health. Some clones in this sample may be carry-over from other donors' samples.

In regard to this clone: Since a far larger clone is one base different, this is likely a read error. The chain recombines TRBV5-1 with TRBJ2-3; D is undetermined. The V end lost 4 bases, the J end lost 2 bases, and 2 bases lay between the germline ends. Germline V CDR1 and CDR2: SGHRS, YFSETQ. CDR3 length: 11 amino acids. The CDR3 sequence: CASSVTDTQYF. The CDR3 DNA reads as TGCGCCAGCAGCGTCACAGATACGCAGTATTTT.

In its sample, this clone was seen once. A far bigger clonotype differs at one base, so this is likely a read error. The genes are TRBV6-5 and TRBJ2-7, with TRBD2 matching 7 bases. This CDR3 contains 15 residues. Germline V gives CDR1 MNHEY, CDR2 SVGAGI. The CDR3, as DNA: TGTGCCGGCAGTCCATCTAGCGGACGCTCCTACGAGCAGTACTTC. Its protein is CAGSPSSGRSYEQYF.

The genes are TRBV4-3 and TRBJ2-1, with D unclear. Looked up from germline, CDR1 is LGHNA and CDR2 is YSLEER. V lost 3 bases, J lost 6 bases, and 12 bases lay in between. The CDR3 runs to 14 residues. The CDR3 DNA reads as TGCGCCAGCAGCCATTTATCCGGGTTCAATGAGCAGTTCTTC. The encoded protein is CASSHLSGFNEQFF.

V and J are TRBV27 and TRBJ2-7; D not certain. The CDR3 length is 13 residues. CDR1 and CDR2 (germline): MNHEY, SMNVEV (reference sequence). Trimming took 6 bases from V and 7 from J, leaving 16 bases between them. This chain's CDR3 is CASRSTILREQYF. The CDR3 coding sequence is TGTGCCAGCAGGAGCACAATCCTACGGGAGCAGTACTTC.

A few counts support this clone. This is likely an artifact of a read error, given a far larger clone one base away. This chain uses TRBV30 with TRBJ1-2, with no clear D. The germline gives CDR1 GTSNPN, CDR2 SVGIG (reference sequence). There are 11 residues in the CDR3. V was clipped by 2 bases and J by 8 bases, with 9 bases between them. The CDR3 DNA is TGTGCCTGGAGTTCTCCCGCGGGCTACACCTTC. Amino acid sequence: CAWSSPAGYTF.

Details on this clone: A far more abundant clone sits one base away, making this likely a read error. Additional DNA sequences in this sample encode the identical CDR3. This rearrangement joins TRBV6-6 to TRBJ2-7, with no clear D. Germline CDR1 reads MNHNY; CDR2 reads SVGAGI (reference sequence). The length of the CDR3 is 15 residues. For the CDR3, the DNA is TGTGCTAGCAGTTACTCGAGTACAGCCTCCTACGAGCAGTACTTC. This translates into CASSYSSTASYEQYF.

This sequence joins TRBV6-5 and TRBJ2-7, with a possible D match to TRBD2 (7 bases). The CDR3 extends over 13 amino acids. CDR1 is MNHEY and CDR2 is SVGAGI in the germline V gene. V was pared by 5 bases and J by 5 bases, with 13 bases between. The chain's CDR3 is CASSPRGANEQYF. CDR3 coding DNA: TGTGCCAGCAGTCCTCGGGGGGCCAACGAGCAGTACTTC.

Comment on this clone: Only one base separates this from a far larger clonotype, so it likely reflects a read error. The sample carries other DNA sequences with the same CDR3. The chain is built from TRBV28 and TRBJ2-7; no clear D gene. The CDR3 loop spans 14 amino acids. Looked up from germline, CDR1 is MDHEN and CDR2 is SYDVKM. Trimming shortened V by 0 bases and J by 6 bases, and 12 bases separated the two germline ends. The CDR3 bases are TGTGCCAGCAGTTTATGCTCGACTGGATGCGAGCAGTACTTC. Its protein is CASSLCSTGCEQYF. Based on the CDR3 plus reference TRBV28 and TRBJ2-7, the full variable domain is DVKVTQSSRYLVKRTGEKVFLECVQDMDHENMFWYRQDPGLGLRLIYFSYDVKMKEKGDIPEGYSVSREKKERFSLILESASTNQTSMYLCASSLCSTGCEQYFGPGTRLTVT.

V is TRBV12-5 and J is TRBJ2-2; no clear D gene. Trimming cost V 1 base and J 3 bases, with 3 bases left between them. In germline, CDR1 is LGHNT, CDR2 FRNRAP. CDR3 size: 13 residues. The CDR3 here is CASGLGYTGELFF. The CDR3 DNA sequence: TGTGCTAGTGGTTTGGGTTACACCGGGGAGCTGTTTTTT.

Remarks on this clone: This likely reflects a read error, since a far larger clone is one base away. The rearrangement uses TRBV30 and TRBJ2-5; either TRBD1 or TRBD2 may fit D (6 bases each). This CDR3 has 13 amino acids. Per the germline V gene, CDR1 is GTSNPN and CDR2 is SVGIG (reference sequence). CDR3 sequence (DNA): TGTGCCTGGAGGCTGGGGGGCCAAGAGACCCGGTACTTC. Translated: CAWRLGGQETRYF.

This clone was seen only once. Other DNA variants within this sample encode the same CDR3. V gene TRBV9 combines with J gene TRBJ1-1, with D unclear. The CDR3 covers 13 residues. Germline lookup yields CDR1 SGDLS and CDR2 YYNGEE. V lost 1 base and J lost 0, with 4 bases in between. The CDR3, as DNA: TGTGCCAGCAGCGTAACGGTGAACACTGAAGCTTTCTTT. It specifies CASSVTVNTEAFF.

This clone was counted once. J is TRBJ2-1 and V is TRBV15; D not certain. V lost 3 bases to trimming and J lost 8 bases, with 11 bases between them. CDR1 is LNHNV, CDR2 YYDKDF, per germline (reference sequence). This CDR3 comprises 13 residues. The CDR3 DNA is TGTGCCACCAGCAGGGACGGGCGCGATGAGCAGTTCTTC. It codes for CATSRDGRDEQFF. The full variable domain, in which reference TRBV15 and TRBJ2-1 provide the parts outside the CDR3, is DAMVIQNPRYQVTQFGKPVTLSCSQTLNHNVMYWYQQKSSQAPKLLFHYYDKDFNNEADTPDNFQSRRPNTSFCFLDIRSPGLGDTAMYLCATSRDGRDEQFFGPGTRLTVL.

The chain has TRBV28 and TRBJ1-1; no firm D call. V was trimmed by 4 bases and J by 7 bases, leaving 7 bases between them. The germline V gene has CDR1 MDHEN and CDR2 SYDVKM. This CDR3 has 11 residues. CDR3: CASSYSHEAFF. CDR3 nucleotide sequence: TGTGCCAGCAGTTACTCCCATGAAGCTTTCTTT.

CDR3 residues: CASSRLPNTEAFF. CDR3 DNA sequence: TGTGCCAGCAGCCGACTACCGAACACTGAAGCTTTCTTT. The chain links TRBV7-2 to TRBJ1-1; D remains unclear. This CDR3 region has 13 residues. Trimming took 5 bases from V and 1 from J, leaving 8 bases between them. Germline-derived CDR1 and CDR2 are SGHTA and FQGNSA. Based on the CDR3 plus reference TRBV7-2 and TRBJ1-1, the full variable domain is GAGVSQSPSNKVTEKGKDVELRCDPISGHTALYWYRQSLGQGLEFLIYFQGNSAPDKSGLPSDRFSAERTGGSVSTLTIQRTQQEDSAVYLCASSRLPNTEAFFGQGTRLTVV.

This clone has at least ten counts. The sample has other DNA sequences that encode this CDR3 too. The chain couples TRBV5-1 to TRBJ1-5, with D hard to call. Germline V lookup: CDR1 SGHRS, CDR2 YFSETQ. The CDR3 totals 14 residues. Deletions cut 1 base from V and 2 bases from J, with 7 bases between. CDR3 coding DNA: TGCGCCAGCAGCTTGTCAGGAGGCAATCAGCCCCAGCATTTT. This codes for CASSLSGGNQPQHF.

This chain connects TRBV19 to TRBJ1-3, with a weak D call TRBD1 (6 bases). Trimming cost V 7 bases and J 2 bases, with 12 bases left between them. The CDR3 runs to 14 residues. Looked up from germline, CDR1 is LNHDA and CDR2 is SQIVND (reference sequence). This CDR3 reads CASTPGHTGNTIYF. The CDR3 DNA reads as TGTGCCAGTACTCCGGGACATACTGGAAACACCATATATTTT.

CDR3 in amino acids: CAWSVADHQPQHF. The CDR3 DNA is TGTGCCTGGAGTGTAGCGGATCATCAGCCCCAGCATTTT. The chain is built from TRBV30 and TRBJ1-5, with no clear D. With 0 bases removed from V and 5 bases from J, the gap between germline ends came to 8 bases. Per the germline V gene, CDR1 is GTSNPN and CDR2 is SVGIG (reference sequence). This CDR3 region has 13 residues.

This rearrangement joins TRBV9 to TRBJ2-7, with a possible D match to TRBD1 (6 bases). Trimming took off 4 bases at V and 0 bases at J, with 11 bases between the two ends. The CDR3 runs 14 residues. The V gene's germline CDR1 is SGDLS and CDR2 YYNGEE. CDR3 DNA sequence: TGTGCCAGCAGCACAGGGACCCACTCCTACGAGCAGTACTTC. Encoded protein: CASSTGTHSYEQYF.

The chain employs TRBV4-1 and TRBJ2-2; 9 bases fit TRBD2. The ends lost 4 bases at V and 6 bases at J; junction bases unmatched: 9. This CDR3 spans 16 amino acids. CDR1 and CDR2 (germline): MGHRA, YSYEKL. The CDR3 sequence: CASSPPGGRVAGELFF. The CDR3 bases are TGCGCCAGCAGCCCGCCTGGCGGGAGGGTCGCCGGGGAGCTGTTTTTT.

The count of this clone is one. A read error is likely here: a far larger clone is one base away. The CDR3 region has the DNA TGCGCCAACAGCCGGGGACTGTTCGGGGAGCTGTTTTTT. Its translation is CANSRGLFGELFF. J is TRBJ2-2 and V is TRBV4-1; tentative D call: TRBD2 (6 bases). The germline V gene has CDR1 MGHRA and CDR2 YSYEKL. The CDR3 extends over 13 amino acids.

This clone was recorded many times. J is TRBJ1-5 and V is TRBV4-1; 7 bases map to TRBD1. V trimming: 4 bases; J trimming: 7 bases; junction bases outside the gene matches: 7. CDR3 size: 14 residues. The germline CDR1 and CDR2 sequences are MGHRA and YSYEKL. CDR3 region: CASSRGQPAQPQHF. The CDR3 region has the DNA TGCGCCAGCAGCCGGGGACAGCCAGCGCAGCCCCAGCATTTT.